This T cell receptor (beta chain) was recovered during a study of CD8 T cells in Susac syndrome. Random hexamers primed reverse transcription of 0.5 to 1 ug RNA. TCRdb re-derived calls from the immunoSEQ multiplex PCR reads in MiXCR, one entry per CDR3 protein. Among some 200,000 distinct CDR3 sequences, roughly 96% were seen once, and the ten largest hold 0.075% to 0.095%. Trimming removed 3 bases at V and 4 bases at J, with 13 bases between. CDR1 and CDR2 (germline): GTSNPN, SVGIG (reference sequence). This CDR3 has 13 residues. Sample: CD4+ T cells from PBMCs. This TCR derives from a human donor with multiple sclerosis. The chain recombines TRBV30 with TRBJ2-7, with D possibly TRBD1 on 7 matching bases. The CDR3 nucleotides are TGTGCCTGGAGGAAAGCAGGGGGGTACGAGCAGTACTTC. Its translation: CAWRKAGGYEQYF.